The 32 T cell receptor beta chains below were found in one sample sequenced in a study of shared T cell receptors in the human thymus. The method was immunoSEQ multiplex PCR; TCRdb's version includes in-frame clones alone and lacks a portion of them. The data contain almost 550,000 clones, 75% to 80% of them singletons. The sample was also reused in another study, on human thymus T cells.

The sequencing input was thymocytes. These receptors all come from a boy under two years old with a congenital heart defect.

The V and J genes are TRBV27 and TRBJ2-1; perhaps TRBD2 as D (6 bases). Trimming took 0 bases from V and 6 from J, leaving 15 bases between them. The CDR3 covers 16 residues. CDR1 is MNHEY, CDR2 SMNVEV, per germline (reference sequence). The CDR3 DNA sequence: TGTGCCAGCAGTTTATCAGGGCGGCTAGCGAGCAATGAGCAGTTCTTC. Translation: CASSLSGRLASNEQFF.

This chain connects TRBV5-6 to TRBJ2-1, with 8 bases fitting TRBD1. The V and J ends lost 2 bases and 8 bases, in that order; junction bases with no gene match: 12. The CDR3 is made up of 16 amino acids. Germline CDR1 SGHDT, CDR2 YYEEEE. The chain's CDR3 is CASSFGQDRDDDEQFF. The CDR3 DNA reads TGTGCCAGCAGCTTCGGCCAGGACAGGGATGACGATGAGCAGTTCTTC.

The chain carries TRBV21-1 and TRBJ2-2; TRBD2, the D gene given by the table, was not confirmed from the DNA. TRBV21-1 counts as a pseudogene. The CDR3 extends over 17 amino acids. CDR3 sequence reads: CASSAGLAGVGTGELFF. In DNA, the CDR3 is TGTGCCAGCAGCGCGGGACTAGCGGGAGTGGGGACCGGGGAGCTGTTTTTT.

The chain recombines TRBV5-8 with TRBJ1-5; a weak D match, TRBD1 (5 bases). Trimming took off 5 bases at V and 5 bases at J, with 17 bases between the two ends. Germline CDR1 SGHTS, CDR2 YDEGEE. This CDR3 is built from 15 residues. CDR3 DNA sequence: TGTGCCAGCAGTCCAGACAAGGGGTTCGATCAGCCCCAGCATTTT. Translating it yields CASSPDKGFDQPQHF.

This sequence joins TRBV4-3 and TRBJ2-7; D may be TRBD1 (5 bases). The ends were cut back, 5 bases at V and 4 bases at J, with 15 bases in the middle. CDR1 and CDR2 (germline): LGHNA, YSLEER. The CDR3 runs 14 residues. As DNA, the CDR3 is TGCGCCAGCAGCTCAAGGGGTCGGCGATACGAGCAGTACTTC. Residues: CASSSRGRRYEQYF.

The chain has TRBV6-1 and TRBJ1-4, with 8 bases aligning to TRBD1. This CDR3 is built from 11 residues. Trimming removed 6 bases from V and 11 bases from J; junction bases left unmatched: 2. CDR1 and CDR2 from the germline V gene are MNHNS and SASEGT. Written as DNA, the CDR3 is TGTGCCAGCAGGACAGGGGTCAAACTGTTTTTT. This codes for CASRTGVKLFF.

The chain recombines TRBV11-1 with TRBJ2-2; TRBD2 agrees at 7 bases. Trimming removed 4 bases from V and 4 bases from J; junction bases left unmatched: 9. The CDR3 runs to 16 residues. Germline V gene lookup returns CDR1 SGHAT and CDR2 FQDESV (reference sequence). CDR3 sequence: CASSSKGLAATGELFF. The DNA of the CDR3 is TGTGCCAGCAGCTCAAAAGGGCTAGCGGCCACCGGGGAGCTGTTTTTT.

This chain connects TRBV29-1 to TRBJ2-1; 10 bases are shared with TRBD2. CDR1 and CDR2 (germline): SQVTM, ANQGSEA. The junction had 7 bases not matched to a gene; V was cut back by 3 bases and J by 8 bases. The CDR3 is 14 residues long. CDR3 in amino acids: CSVEGLAGVHEQFF. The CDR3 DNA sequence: TGCAGCGTTGAGGGGCTAGCGGGAGTGCATGAGCAGTTCTTC.

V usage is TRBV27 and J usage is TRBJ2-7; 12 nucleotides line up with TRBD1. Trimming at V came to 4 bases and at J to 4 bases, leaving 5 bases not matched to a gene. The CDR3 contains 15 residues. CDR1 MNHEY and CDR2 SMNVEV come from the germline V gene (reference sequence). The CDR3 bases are TGTGCCAGCAGTTCCCCGGGACAGGGGGCTTACGAGCAGTACTTC. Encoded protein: CASSSPGQGAYEQYF.

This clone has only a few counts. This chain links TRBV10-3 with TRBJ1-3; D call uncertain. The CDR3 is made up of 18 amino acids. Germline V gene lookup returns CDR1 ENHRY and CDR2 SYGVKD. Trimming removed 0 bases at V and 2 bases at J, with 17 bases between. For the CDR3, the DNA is TGTGCCATCAGTGAGTCCAAGAGGTCCCAACGTCCTGGAAACACCATATATTTT. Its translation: CAISESKRSQRPGNTIYF.

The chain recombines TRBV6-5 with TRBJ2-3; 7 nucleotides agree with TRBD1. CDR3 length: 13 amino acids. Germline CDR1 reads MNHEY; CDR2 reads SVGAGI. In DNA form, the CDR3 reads TGTGCAGCCGTCGGGACAGCTACAGATACGCAGTATTTT. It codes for CAAVGTATDTQYF.

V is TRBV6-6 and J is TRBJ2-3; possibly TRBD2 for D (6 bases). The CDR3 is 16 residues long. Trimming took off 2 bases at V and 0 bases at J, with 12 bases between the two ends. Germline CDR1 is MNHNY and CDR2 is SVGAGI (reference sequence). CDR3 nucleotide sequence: TGTGCCAGCAGTTACGCCCTTAGCGGCAGCACAGATACGCAGTATTTT. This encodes CASSYALSGSTDTQYF.

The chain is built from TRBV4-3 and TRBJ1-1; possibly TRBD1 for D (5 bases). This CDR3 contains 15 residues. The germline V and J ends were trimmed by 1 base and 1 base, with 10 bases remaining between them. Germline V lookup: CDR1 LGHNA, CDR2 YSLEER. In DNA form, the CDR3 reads TGCGCCAGCAGCCAAGCCAGACAGAGGAACACTGAAGCTTTCTTT. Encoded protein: CASSQARQRNTEAFF.

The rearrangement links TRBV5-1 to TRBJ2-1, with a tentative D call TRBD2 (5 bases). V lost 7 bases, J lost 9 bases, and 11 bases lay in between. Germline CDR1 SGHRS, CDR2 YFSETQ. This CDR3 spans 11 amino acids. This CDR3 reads CASLQGGEQFF. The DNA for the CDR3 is TGCGCCAGCCTTCAAGGAGGTGAGCAGTTCTTC.

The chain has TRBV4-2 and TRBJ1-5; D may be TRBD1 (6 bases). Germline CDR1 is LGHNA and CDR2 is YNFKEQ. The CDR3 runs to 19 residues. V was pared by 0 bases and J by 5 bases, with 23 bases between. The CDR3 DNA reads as TGTGCCAGCAGCCAAGAAAGGCCCGGGGGGGCCATACAATATCAGCCCCAGCATTTT. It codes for CASSQERPGGAIQYQPQHF.

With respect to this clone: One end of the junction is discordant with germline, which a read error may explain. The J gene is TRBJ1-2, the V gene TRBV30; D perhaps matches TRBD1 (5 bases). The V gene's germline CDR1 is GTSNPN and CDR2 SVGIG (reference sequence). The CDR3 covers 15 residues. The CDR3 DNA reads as TGTGCCTGGAGTCCCCCGGTGGGCGGGGCTCATGGCTACCCCTTC. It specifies CAWSPPVGGAHGYPF.

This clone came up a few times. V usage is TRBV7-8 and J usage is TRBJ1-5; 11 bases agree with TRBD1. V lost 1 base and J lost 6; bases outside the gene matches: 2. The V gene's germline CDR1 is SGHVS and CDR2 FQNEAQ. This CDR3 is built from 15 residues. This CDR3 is CASSLGTGGGQPQHF. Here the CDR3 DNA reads TGTGCCAGCAGCTTAGGGACAGGGGGCGGTCAGCCCCAGCATTTT.

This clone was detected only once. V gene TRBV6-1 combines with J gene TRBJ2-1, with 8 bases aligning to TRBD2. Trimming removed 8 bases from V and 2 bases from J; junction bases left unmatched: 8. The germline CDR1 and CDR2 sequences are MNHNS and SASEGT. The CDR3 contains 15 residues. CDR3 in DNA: TGTGCCAGCGAACGTCTAGCGGGCCCCTACAATGAGCAGTTCTTC. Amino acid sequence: CASERLAGPYNEQFF.

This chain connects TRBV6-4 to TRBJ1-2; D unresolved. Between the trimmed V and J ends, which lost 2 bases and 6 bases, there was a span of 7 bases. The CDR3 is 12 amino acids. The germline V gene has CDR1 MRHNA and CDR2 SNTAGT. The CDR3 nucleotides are TGTGCCAGCAGTGACCCGTACAATGGCTACACCTTC. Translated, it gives CASSDPYNGYTF.

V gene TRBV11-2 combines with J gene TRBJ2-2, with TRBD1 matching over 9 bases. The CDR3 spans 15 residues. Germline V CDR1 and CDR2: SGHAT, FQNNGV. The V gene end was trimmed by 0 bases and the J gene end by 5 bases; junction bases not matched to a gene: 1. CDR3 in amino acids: CASSLETGGTGELFF. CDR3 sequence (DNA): TGTGCCAGCAGCTTAGAGACAGGGGGGACCGGGGAGCTGTTTTTT.

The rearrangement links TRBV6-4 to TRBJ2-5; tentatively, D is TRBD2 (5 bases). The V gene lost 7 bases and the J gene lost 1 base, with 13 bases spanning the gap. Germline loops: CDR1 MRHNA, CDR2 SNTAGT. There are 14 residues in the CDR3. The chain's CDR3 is CASKRASGQETQYF. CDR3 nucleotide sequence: TGTGCCAGCAAGAGGGCGTCAGGCCAAGAGACCCAGTACTTC.

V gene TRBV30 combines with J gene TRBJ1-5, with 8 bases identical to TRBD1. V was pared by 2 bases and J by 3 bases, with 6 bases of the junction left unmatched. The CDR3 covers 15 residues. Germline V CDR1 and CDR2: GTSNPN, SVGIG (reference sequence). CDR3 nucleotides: TGTGCCTGGAGTCCAGGGGGCACAACCAATCAGCCCCAGCATTTT. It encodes CAWSPGGTTNQPQHF.

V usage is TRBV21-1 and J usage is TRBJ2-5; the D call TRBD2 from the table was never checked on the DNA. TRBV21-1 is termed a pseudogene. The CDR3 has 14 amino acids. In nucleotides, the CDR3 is TGTGCCAGCAGCAAAGTGGCGGGAGGGGAGACCCAGTACTTC. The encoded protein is CASSKVAGGETQYF.

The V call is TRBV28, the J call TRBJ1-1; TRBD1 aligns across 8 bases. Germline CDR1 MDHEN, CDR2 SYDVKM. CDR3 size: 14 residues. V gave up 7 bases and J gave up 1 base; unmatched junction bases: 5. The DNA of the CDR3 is TGTGCCAGCATTATCGACAGGGGGAACACTGAAGCTTTCTTT. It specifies CASIIDRGNTEAFF.

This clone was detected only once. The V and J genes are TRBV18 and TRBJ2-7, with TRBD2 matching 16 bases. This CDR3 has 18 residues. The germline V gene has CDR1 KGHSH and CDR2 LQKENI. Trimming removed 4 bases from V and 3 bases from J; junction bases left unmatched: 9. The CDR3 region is CASSLAPGLAGGDYEQYF. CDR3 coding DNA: TGTGCCAGCTCACTCGCGCCGGGACTAGCGGGAGGGGACTACGAGCAGTACTTC. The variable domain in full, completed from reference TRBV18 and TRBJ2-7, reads NAGVMQNPRHLVRRRGQEARLRCSPMKGHSHVYWYRQLPEEGLKFMVYLQKENIIDESGMPKERFSAEFPKEGPSILRIQQVVRGDSAAYFCASSLAPGLAGGDYEQYFGPGTRLTVT.

The CDR3 spells CASRKGTGADTQYF. Here the CDR3 DNA reads TGCGCCAGCCGAAAAGGGACAGGGGCAGATACGCAGTATTTT. The chain links TRBV5-1 to TRBJ2-3; 10 nucleotides match TRBD1. Germline V gene sequence: CDR1 SGHRS, CDR2 YFSETQ. The CDR3 sequence is 14 residues long. V lost 7 bases, J lost 4 bases, and 6 bases stayed unmatched. The complete variable domain, with remaining parts taken from reference TRBV5-1 and TRBJ2-3, reads KAGVTQTPRYLIKTRGQQVTLSCSPISGHRSVSWYQQTPGQGLQFLFEYFSETQRNKGNFPGRFSGRQFSNSRSEMNVSTLELGDSALYLCASRKGTGADTQYFGPGTRLTVL.

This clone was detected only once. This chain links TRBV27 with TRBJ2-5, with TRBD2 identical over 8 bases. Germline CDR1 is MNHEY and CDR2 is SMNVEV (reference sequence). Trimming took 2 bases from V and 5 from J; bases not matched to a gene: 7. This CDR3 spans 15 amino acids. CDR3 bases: TGTGCCAGCAGTTTACGGGTAGCGGGATCTGAGACCCAGTACTTC. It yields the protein CASSLRVAGSETQYF.

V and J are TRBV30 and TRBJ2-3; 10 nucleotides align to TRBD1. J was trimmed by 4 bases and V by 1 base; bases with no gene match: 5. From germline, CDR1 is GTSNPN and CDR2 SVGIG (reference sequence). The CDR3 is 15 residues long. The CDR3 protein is CAWSEIGTGADTQYF. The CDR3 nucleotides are TGTGCCTGGAGTGAAATTGGGACAGGGGCAGATACGCAGTATTTT.

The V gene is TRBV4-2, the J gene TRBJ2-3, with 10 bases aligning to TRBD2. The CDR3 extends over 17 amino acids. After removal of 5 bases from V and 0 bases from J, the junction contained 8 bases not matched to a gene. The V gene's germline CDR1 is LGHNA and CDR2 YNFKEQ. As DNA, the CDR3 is TGTGCCAGCAGCGACGCGAGCGGGAGGGCAAGCACAGATACGCAGTATTTT. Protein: CASSDASGRASTDTQYF.

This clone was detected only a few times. CDR3: CASSPGLAGEQYF. DNA of the CDR3: TGCGCCAGCAGCCCGGGACTAGCGGGCGAGCAGTACTTC. The chain joins TRBV4-3 to TRBJ2-7; 12 bases align to TRBD2. The CDR3 length is 13 residues. Trimming took 4 bases from V and 6 from J; bases not matched to a gene: 1. The germline V gene encodes CDR1 LGHNA and CDR2 YSLEER.

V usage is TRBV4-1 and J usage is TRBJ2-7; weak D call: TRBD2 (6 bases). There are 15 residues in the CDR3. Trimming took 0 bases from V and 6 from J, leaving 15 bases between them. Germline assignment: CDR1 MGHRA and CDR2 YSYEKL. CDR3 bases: TGCGCCAGCAGCCAAGAGGGGCGGGATCGGGTCGAGCAGTACTTC. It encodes CASSQEGRDRVEQYF.

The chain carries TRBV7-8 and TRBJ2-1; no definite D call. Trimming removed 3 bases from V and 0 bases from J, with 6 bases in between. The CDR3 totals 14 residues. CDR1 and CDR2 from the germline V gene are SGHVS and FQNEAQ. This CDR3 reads CASSFESSYNEQFF. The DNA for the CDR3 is TGTGCCAGCAGCTTTGAGAGCTCCTACAATGAGCAGTTCTTC.